This T cell receptor (beta chain) is drawn from a study of HIV-infected patients and healthy controls (dated by TCRdb to the mid-2010s). With respect to the entire study: CD4 counts rose modestly but significantly in most of the 16 patients after three months of therapy, yet stayed below normal ranges. After a further year of therapy, viral load was undetectable in all patients, having already become undetectable in about 75% of the 16 patients by the second bleed. CD8 counts did not change consistently during early therapy, while the CD4:CD8 ratio increased slightly. Overall T-cell lymphocytopenia was not observed in the patients, and no significant difference from controls was found in total CDR3 counts per chain. The question the study tested was whether immune perturbation and reconstitution could be captured by deep TCR repertoire sequencing of small blood samples from HIV patients.

Follow-up blood from HIV-infected patients was collected roughly three months, about 14 weeks, after antiretroviral therapy began. Whole blood was used without cell fractionation, so the repertoire reflected all unsorted peripheral T cells. A 2.5 ml sample of peripheral blood was drawn into Tempus tubes for RNA extraction. Treatment interruptions were among the grounds for excluding patients from enrollment, as were febrile or AIDS-related illness, tumors, hepatitis B or C coinfection, immunomodulatory therapy and recent vaccination. Residual genomic DNA was removed with the TURBO-DNase kit and globin mRNA was depleted with GLOBINclear. Broader findings and caveats from the paper: Rare events from HIV-infected data received too much weight under size-matching, and comparisons were complicated by unequal numbers of distinct sequences between patients and controls. The use of whole blood limited sequencing depth and precluded separation of the dynamics of distinct T-cell subpopulations. HIV-infected repertoires had significantly higher mean Gini indices than controls, possibly reflecting oligoclonality. MAIT cell alpha-chain CDR3s were present at high frequency in healthy controls but severely depleted in HIV+ repertoires. Compared with untreated HIV+ repertoires, healthy control repertoires had roughly threefold more distinct CDR3s and a higher Shannon diversity. Eight alpha and eight beta V genes showed significantly different mean usage between HIV-infected patients and controls. The study cohorts differed slightly in age and sex profile, but those differences did not account for the observed differences in diversity. Both the Jaccard index and the count of highly shared sequences showed that healthy controls shared more CDR3s between individuals than HIV+ patients did. The pairing of alpha and beta chains was not determined in the samples. During therapy, HIV-associated CDR3s significantly decreased in frequency, while CMV-associated CDR3s did not change significantly, though most became more frequent. Donor HLA types were not determined in the study. Only 2 to 3 months of therapy was reflected in the treated samples, a period arguably too short to observe immune reconstitution given low adult thymic output. Size-matched repertoire data did not replicate the apparent post-therapy recovery of the Gini index in HIV-infected patients. Processing included only sixteen HIV-infected individuals, and this was regarded by the authors as a major limit on how widely the findings apply.

Regarding this clonotype: The antigen it binds to is not known. This may arise from a read error, as a much more abundant clone is one base away.

SuperScript III was used to reverse transcribe 500 ng RNA with primers targeting the alpha and beta constant regions. Separate libraries for the alpha and beta chains were generated through chain-specific third strand synthesis that incorporated multiplexing indices. In the protocol, all rearrangements within a chain were amplified with a single primer pair so that primer bias was avoided, and molecular barcodes were added to each cDNA molecule. Purified cDNA was joined by T4 RNA Ligase 1 to a 5' RACE adapter carrying a random hexamer and the SP2 sequencing primer site. Second strand synthesis was performed with Phusion polymerase and primed from the SP2 site, and slow temperature ramps were applied to favor optimal annealing. Joined together, two random hexamer sequences that had both been added before amplification formed the 12-nucleotide barcode of each molecule. An amplification PCR of approximately 25 cycles with P5s and P7 primers came after a short first PCR that had added P5 and P7 adapter elements plus a second index. In total the libraries went through 25 to 35 PCR cycles, after which the libraries were quantified on a Qubit, sized on a Bioanalyzer, and diluted to around 4 nM. Sequencing of the normalized libraries was performed on an Illumina MiSeq with 2 x 250 paired-end kits. Into 9.5 to 10 ul Tris-Cl, the reverse transcription reactions were eluted following cleanup on MinElute columns. Adapter ligations were incubated for about 22 hours at 16 degrees C and subsequently purified with AMPure XP beads at a 1:1 ratio. Processing in the source paper ran as follows. A modified Decombinator that output V, J, insert and barcode information was used to process the demultiplexed FASTQ files. Any sequence that shared a barcode yet differed from the dominant sequence was discarded as an error, and the number of original cDNA molecules was estimated by counting barcodes clustered at Levenshtein distance 3. Downstream analyses used R packages ineq, vegan, igraph and RCytoscape, with IMGT nomenclature and CDR3 definitions. V gene usage was calculated across distinct sequences, with every TCR tallied a single time to avoid skew from clonal expansion. Whenever two unique CDR3 amino acid sequences within a donor differed by a single Levenshtein edit, similarity networks linked them. The authors compiled published HIV-specific CDR3s (roughly 100 alpha, several hundred beta) and CMV-specific CDR3s (13 alpha, about 250 beta) and searched for them in the repertoires. It was shown by random subsampling to size-matched repertoires that the decreased diversity of patients was not caused by their lower sequence numbers. TCRdb reworked the public reads: Q25 trimming with fastp, MiXCR clone assembly, productive beta chains retained. When rows share a CDR3 protein, they turn into one entry using the most common DNA and genes. Clone size and V and J calls follow TCRdb, not the original study. The sample table records 3,500 to 5,000 distinct CDR3 sequences; around a quarter of these occur just once. The ten largest account for roughly 20% of the sample.

The sample in question was blood, obtained during antiretroviral therapy. The receptor was derived from an adult with HIV infection.

The bases read TGCAGCGTGGCGGGACACGTCTTCTACTACGAGCAGTACTTC. Its coded protein is CSVAGHVFYYEQYF. The chain is encoded by TRBV29-1 joined to TRBJ2-7; the D gene assignment is perhaps TRBD1 or TRBD2, with each matching 6 bases. Sequences SQVTM (CDR1) and ANQGSEA (CDR2) are obtained from the germline V gene. The CDR3 numbers 14 residues from cysteine through phenylalanine. Of all the DNA, just the CDR3 is kept, 42 bases in frame from base 1. Trimming at the junction amounts to 6 bases on V and 3 bases on J, and the germline ends lie 18 bases apart.